These 26 T cell receptor beta chains came from one sample sequenced in a study of identical twins. TCRdb analysed the 5' RACE reads with MiXCR anew, one entry per CDR3 protein. Altogether 750,000 to 950,000 distinct CDR3 sequences are present, 10% to 15% being singletons, with the ten largest covering under 2%. This same sample was also taken into another study, of yellow fever vaccine responses in identical twins.

Sequences were obtained from PBMCs. Source of these receptors: a woman aged 18-35 years in good health.

In its sample, this clonotype was seen a few times. CDR3 sequence: CSAEDLSGNSYEQYF. The CDR3 coding sequence is TGCAGTGCCGAGGACCTTAGCGGGAACTCCTACGAGCAGTACTTC. This sequence joins TRBV20-1 and TRBJ2-7; 8 bases map to TRBD2. V shed 6 bases and J 0 bases; nucleotides not matched to a gene: 10. The CDR3 loop spans 15 amino acids. The germline V gene encodes CDR1 DFQATT and CDR2 SNEGSKA (reference sequence).

V and J are TRBV2 and TRBJ2-6; 11 bases line up with TRBD1. Per germline, CDR1 SNHLY and CDR2 FYNNEI. Unmatched junction bases numbered 11, after V lost 3 bases and J lost 1 base. The CDR3 runs to 20 residues. This chain's CDR3 is CASSERTGGVPDSGANVLTF. The CDR3 DNA is TGTGCCAGCAGTGAGAGGACAGGGGGCGTACCTGATTCTGGGGCCAACGTCCTGACTTTC.

This clonotype was seen repeatedly, ten times or more. The chain links TRBV20-1 to TRBJ1-5; no clear D gene. The V and J ends lost 3 bases and 7 bases respectively, with 13 bases between them. CDR3 length: 13 residues. Germline V gives CDR1 DFQATT, CDR2 SNEGSKA (reference sequence). CDR3 protein: CSASKGREQPQHF. In DNA form, the CDR3 reads TGCAGTGCTAGTAAGGGAAGAGAGCAGCCCCAGCATTTT.

This rearrangement joins TRBV20-1 to TRBJ2-5, with TRBD1 as a possible D gene (6 bases). Deletions cut 0 bases from V and 5 bases from J, with 13 bases between. The germline V gene has CDR1 DFQATT and CDR2 SNEGSKA (reference sequence). CDR3 length: 14 residues. CDR3 sequence (DNA): TGCAGTGCTAGAGACCCCTCTAGGGGGGAGACCCAGTACTTC. Translation gives CSARDPSRGETQYF.

The rearrangement uses TRBV5-1 and TRBJ1-1; D unresolved. This CDR3 has 14 amino acids. CDR1 and CDR2 (germline): SGHRS, YFSETQ. The V end lost 4 bases, the J end lost 0 bases, and 10 bases lay between the germline ends. The CDR3 DNA is TGCGCCAGCAGCCTTTTTGACATGAACACTGAAGCTTTCTTT. Its translation is CASSLFDMNTEAFF. The variable domain in full, with the rest retrieved from reference TRBV5-1 and TRBJ1-1, is KAGVTQTPRYLIKTRGQQVTLSCSPISGHRSVSWYQQTPGQGLQFLFEYFSETQRNKGNFPGRFSGRQFSNSRSEMNVSTLELGDSALYLCASSLFDMNTEAFFGQGTRLTVV.

This clonotype came up many times. The chain has TRBV10-3 and TRBJ2-3; either TRBD1 or TRBD2 may supply D (5 bases each). From germline, CDR1 is ENHRY and CDR2 SYGVKD. Deletions cut 7 bases from V and 4 bases from J, with 15 bases between. CDR3 length equals 14 residues. The CDR3 nucleotides read TGTGCCATCACTCCCCAGGGTAGCGCAGATACGCAGTATTTT. As protein: CAITPQGSADTQYF.

Only a few counts were recorded for this clonotype. The chain has TRBV20-1 and TRBJ2-7; 11 nucleotides line up with TRBD2. This CDR3 spans 14 amino acids. The V segment lost 5 bases and the J segment 4 bases; nucleotides outside the gene matches: 7. Looked up from germline, CDR1 is DFQATT and CDR2 is SNEGSKA (reference sequence). In DNA form, the CDR3 reads TGCAGTGCTTTACTACTAGCGGGGGTTTACGAGCAGTACGTC. This codes for CSALLLAGVYEQYV.

In this sample, this clonotype turned up many times. The chain has TRBV12-3 or TRBV12-4 and TRBJ2-3, with a possible D match to TRBD2 (6 bases). V lost 6 bases and J lost 0, with 10 bases in between. The CDR3 extends over 14 amino acids. In nucleotides, the CDR3 is TGTGCCAGCAGGATAGCGGCTAGCACAGATACGCAGTATTTT. It is translated as CASRIAASTDTQYF.

This chain uses TRBV28 with TRBJ2-7; weak D call: TRBD2 (6 bases). The germline CDR1 and CDR2 sequences are MDHEN and SYDVKM. Trimming removed 10 bases at V and 3 bases at J, with 19 bases between. This CDR3 region has 14 residues. The DNA for the CDR3 is TGTGCCACCACTACTAGCAGGCACTACTACGAGCAGTACGTC. This codes for CATTTSRHYYEQYV.

J is TRBJ2-7 and V is TRBV25-1, with D maybe TRBD2 (5 bases). This CDR3 is 12 amino acids long. CDR1 is MGHDK, CDR2 SYGVNS, per germline. With 8 bases removed from V and 7 bases from J, the gap between germline ends came to 15 bases. The DNA of the CDR3 is TGTGCCAGCCGTACAGCTTCGGGGGAGCAGTACGTC. Translation: CASRTASGEQYV.

The chain couples TRBV20-1 to TRBJ2-3; D tentatively reads TRBD1 or TRBD2 (5 bases each). The CDR3 has 13 amino acids. Germline V gene lookup returns CDR1 DFQATT and CDR2 SNEGSKA (reference sequence). The germline V and J ends were trimmed by 4 bases and 1 base, with 9 bases remaining between them. In DNA form, the CDR3 reads TGCAGTGCTACCGGGGACCGCACAGATACGCAGTATTTT. It encodes CSATGDRTDTQYF.

This clonotype was detected a few times. The rearrangement links TRBV2 to TRBJ2-3; D tentatively reads TRBD1 or TRBD2 (6 bases each). With 8 bases removed from V and 6 bases from J, the gap between germline ends came to 18 bases. Germline V gene lookup returns CDR1 SNHLY and CDR2 FYNNEI. The CDR3 runs 14 residues. This CDR3 reads CASLGGSRRDTQYF. The CDR3 coding sequence is TGTGCCAGCCTGGGGGGCAGCCGTAGGGATACGCAGTATTTT.

V is TRBV24-1 and J is TRBJ2-5; 7 nucleotides match TRBD1. Unmatched junction bases numbered 5, after V lost 4 bases and J lost 7 bases. Germline CDR1 KGHDR, CDR2 SFDVKD. CDR3 size: 13 residues. The CDR3 loop is CATSDQGEGTQYF. The CDR3 coding sequence is TGTGCCACCAGTGACCAGGGGGAAGGGACCCAGTACTTC.

This clonotype was picked up a small number of times. The chain has TRBV9 and TRBJ2-2; TRBD2 agrees at 11 bases. V shed 3 bases and J 5 bases; nucleotides not matched to a gene: 9. CDR3 size: 17 residues. CDR1 is SGDLS, CDR2 YYNGEE, per germline. The CDR3 DNA reads as TGTGCCAGCAGCGGCCTAGCGGGAGGCTGGAGGACCGGGGAGCTGTTTTTT. Translation gives CASSGLAGGWRTGELFF.

The CDR3 DNA reads as TGTGCCAGCAGTTCCAGGGTGGCTTTCTTT. This translates into CASSSRVAFF. The chain is built from TRBV28 and TRBJ1-1; TRBD1 is a possible D gene (5 bases). The CDR3 extends over 10 amino acids. Looked up from germline, CDR1 is MDHEN and CDR2 is SYDVKM. The V gene lost 4 bases and the J gene lost 11 bases, with 8 bases spanning the gap. Together with reference TRBV28 and TRBJ1-1, the CDR3 gives the full variable domain: DVKVTQSSRYLVKRTGEKVFLECVQDMDHENMFWYRQDPGLGLRLIYFSYDVKMKEKGDIPEGYSVSREKKERFSLILESASTNQTSMYLCASSSRVAFFGQGTRLTVV.

The genes are TRBV28 and TRBJ2-7; perhaps TRBD1 as D (5 bases). Trimming shortened V by 3 bases and J by 5 bases, and 14 bases separated the two germline ends. The germline V gene encodes CDR1 MDHEN and CDR2 SYDVKM. The length of the CDR3 is 14 residues. The CDR3 reads CASSFGAKSHEQYF. For the CDR3, the DNA is TGTGCCAGCAGTTTTGGGGCGAAATCCCACGAGCAGTACTTC.

This CDR3 reads CASRQTVLSTDTQYF. The DNA of the CDR3 is TGTGCCAGCAGACAAACAGTGCTCAGCACAGATACGCAGTATTTT. This rearrangement joins TRBV2 to TRBJ2-3; D is unclear. V lost 6 bases and J lost 0, with 13 bases in between. CDR3 length: 15 residues. Germline assignment: CDR1 SNHLY and CDR2 FYNNEI.

The chain joins TRBV28 to TRBJ2-3; no definite D call. V was cut by 2 bases and J by 1 base, with 13 bases left in between. Germline V CDR1 and CDR2: MDHEN, SYDVKM. CDR3 length: 16 amino acids. For the CDR3, the DNA is TGTGCCAGCAGTTTAATCTTGGGCTCAGGCACAGATACGCAGTATTTT. Protein: CASSLILGSGTDTQYF.

V gene TRBV5-5 combines with J gene TRBJ2-7, with D hard to call. The CDR3 contains 14 residues. V dropped 0 bases and J dropped 1 base, with 8 bases sitting between them. Germline CDR1 and CDR2: SGHKS and YYEKEE (reference sequence). The CDR3 DNA is TGTGCCAGCAGCTTGGGACCGACGTCCTACGAGCAGTACGTC. Translating gives CASSLGPTSYEQYV.

This clonotype was detected many times. The J gene is TRBJ1-5, the V gene TRBV20-1; 10 nucleotides line up with TRBD1. V was clipped by 0 bases and J by 1 base; unmatched bases: 9. The CDR3 runs to 18 residues. Germline CDR1 DFQATT, CDR2 SNEGSKA (reference sequence). CDR3 in amino acids: CSARDGTGEESSNQPQHF. CDR3 DNA sequence: TGCAGTGCTAGAGACGGGACAGGGGAAGAGTCAAGCAATCAGCCCCAGCATTTT.

This clonotype occurred a few times. The chain joins TRBV20-1 to TRBJ2-7, with no clear D. The CDR3 contains 12 residues. Germline loops: CDR1 DFQATT, CDR2 SNEGSKA (reference sequence). Deletions cut 0 bases from V and 4 bases from J, with 7 bases between. CDR3 sequence reads: CSARDGQYEQYF. The CDR3 nucleotides read TGCAGTGCTAGAGATGGGCAGTACGAGCAGTACTTC.

The genes are TRBV5-1 and TRBJ2-1, with 8 nucleotides matching TRBD2. Germline CDR1 is SGHRS and CDR2 is YFSETQ. Trimming removed 1 base from V and 8 bases from J; junction bases left unmatched: 8. The CDR3 has 15 amino acids. The CDR3 region has the DNA TGCGCCAGCAGCTTGAGGGGACTAGGGAGCCATGAGCAGTTCTTC. Its protein is CASSLRGLGSHEQFF.

This clonotype was recorded a few times. The gene calls are TRBV12-3 or TRBV12-4 and TRBJ1-1; 7 bases are a match to TRBD1. Trimming took 5 bases from V and 9 from J; bases not matched to a gene: 9. The CDR3 is made up of 13 amino acids. CDR3 coding DNA: TGTGCCAGCAGTGCCTTTAACAGGGGTAAAGCTTTCTTT. It translates to CASSAFNRGKAFF.

This clonotype was counted a few times. The V gene is TRBV10-3, the J gene TRBJ2-3; 8 bases fit TRBD2. The V gene end was trimmed by 10 bases and the J gene end by 11 bases; junction bases not matched to a gene: 17. Germline-derived CDR1 and CDR2 are ENHRY and SYGVKD. The CDR3 totals 14 residues. The CDR3 sequence is CATDRGGLDNRQYF. The CDR3 region has the DNA TGTGCCACCGACCGGGGGGGGCTGGATAATCGGCAGTATTTT.

The chain is built from TRBV20-1 and TRBJ2-1, with 16 bases identical to TRBD2. The V gene end was trimmed by 0 bases and the J gene end by 7 bases; junction bases not matched to a gene: 3. CDR3 length: 16 amino acids. The germline V gene has CDR1 DFQATT and CDR2 SNEGSKA (reference sequence). The CDR3, as DNA: TGCAGTGCTAGAGAGGGACTAGCGGGAGGGAGGAATGAGCAGTTCTTC. It yields the protein CSAREGLAGGRNEQFF.

In the case of this clonotype: A junction end diverges from the germline sequence, so it may reflect a read error. J is TRBJ2-1 and V is TRBV7-3; a possible D gene is TRBD2 (5 bases). The CDR3 is made up of 18 amino acids. CDR1 and CDR2 (germline): SGHTA, FQGTGA. The CDR3 nucleotides are TGTACCAGCTGTTTAGTCGGGGATCCACCGCGCTCGTTAAATGAGCAGTTCTTC. Its protein is CTSCLVGDPPRSLNEQFF.